Below are 28 T cell receptor beta chains sequenced from a single sample in a study of cytomegalovirus exposure and HLA in healthy donors. Amplification used 60 Vbeta primers and 13 Jbeta primers. TCRdb's table, derived via immunoSEQ multiplex PCR, lists solely in-frame clones and lacks some. The sample comprises around 200,000 clones, around 79% of which are singletons, and 1.6% rests with the top ten. Sequenced: PBMCs. Receptors were obtained from a young woman in good health and CMV-seronegative.

This clone was seen only a few times. This chain uses TRBV7-9 with TRBJ1-1, with D unclear. The length of the CDR3 is 13 residues. CDR1 is SEHNR, CDR2 FQNEAQ, per germline (reference sequence). The ends were cut back, 3 bases at V and 0 bases at J, with 5 bases in the middle. The CDR3 protein is CASSFFVNTEAFF. The CDR3 DNA follows: TGTGCCAGCAGCTTCTTCGTGAACACTGAAGCTTTCTTT. The variable domain in full, completed from reference TRBV7-9 and TRBJ1-1, reads DTGVSQNPRHKITKRGQNVTFRCDPISEHNRLYWYRQTLGQGPEFLTYFQNEAQLEKSRLLSDRFSAERPKGSFSTLEIQRTEQGDSAMYLCASSFFVNTEAFFGQGTRLTVV.

The J gene is TRBJ1-4, the V gene TRBV2; no clear D gene. The germline CDR1 and CDR2 sequences are SNHLY and FYNNEI. The CDR3 spans 15 residues. V was trimmed by 2 bases and J by 0 bases, leaving 7 bases between them. The CDR3 reads CASSESPATNEKLFF. The CDR3, as DNA: TGTGCCAGCAGTGAAAGCCCGGCAACTAATGAAAAACTGTTTTTT.

The chain joins TRBV5-1 to TRBJ2-7; 9 bases fit TRBD1. The CDR3 contains 14 residues. Germline V gene data show CDR1 as SGHRS and CDR2 as YFSETQ. Trimming took 4 bases from V and 2 from J; bases not matched to a gene: 4. CDR3 bases: TGCGCCAGCAGCGTTGGACAGGGGCCCTACGAGCAGTACTTC. Its translation is CASSVGQGPYEQYF.

The V call is TRBV6-6, the J call TRBJ2-3; the D gene is possibly TRBD1 (5 bases). V shed 0 bases and J shed 6 bases, with 7 bases lying between them. The germline V gene has CDR1 MNHNY and CDR2 SVGAGI (reference sequence). The CDR3 length is 13 residues. CDR3: CASSYSTVDTQYF. The CDR3 coding sequence is TGTGCCAGCAGTTACTCGACAGTGGATACGCAGTATTTT.

V usage is TRBV18 and J usage is TRBJ2-7; possibly TRBD1 for D (6 bases). The CDR3 length is 14 residues. The V gene's germline CDR1 is KGHSH and CDR2 LQKENI. The V end was cut by 3 bases, the J end by 3 bases, with 12 bases between. CDR3 protein: CASSPGQKGYEQYF. As DNA, the CDR3 is TGTGCCAGCTCACCCGGACAGAAGGGCTACGAGCAGTACTTC.

Only one count was recorded for this clone. The chain has TRBV2 and TRBJ2-7; weak D call: TRBD1 (5 bases). CDR3 size: 13 residues. V was pared by 3 bases and J by 3 bases, with 9 bases between. Per germline, CDR1 SNHLY and CDR2 FYNNEI. The CDR3 DNA sequence: TGTGCCAGCAGTGATTACAGGAGCTACGAGCAGTACTTC. It translates to CASSDYRSYEQYF.

The genes are TRBV4-2 and TRBJ2-7, with D perhaps matching TRBD2 (6 bases). With 0 bases removed from V and 2 bases from J, the gap between germline ends came to 14 bases. Germline-derived CDR1 and CDR2 are LGHNA and YNFKEQ. CDR3 size: 16 residues. DNA for the CDR3: TGTGCCAGCAGCCAAGACTCCCTAGCGCCAGCCTACGAGCAGTACTTC. It is translated as CASSQDSLAPAYEQYF.

This clone occurred once. The rearrangement joins TRBV7-2 to TRBJ2-2; possible D gene TRBD1, 6 bases. This CDR3 comprises 15 residues. The V end was cut by 6 bases, the J end by 7 bases, with 18 bases between. The germline V gene has CDR1 SGHTA and CDR2 FQGNSA. CDR3 loop: CASRTGAGEVGELFF. Here the CDR3 DNA reads TGTGCCAGCAGAACAGGTGCAGGGGAAGTCGGGGAGCTGTTTTTT.

This rearrangement joins TRBV7-2 to TRBJ1-2, with D perhaps matching TRBD1 (5 bases). This CDR3 is 13 amino acids long. V was trimmed by 1 base and J by 7 bases, leaving 10 bases between them. Germline lookup yields CDR1 SGHTA and CDR2 FQGNSA. This CDR3 reads CASSLGGSSGYTF. In nucleotides, the CDR3 is TGTGCCAGCAGCTTAGGGGGCTCTAGTGGCTACACCTTC.

The sample holds a few counts of this clone. The chain joins TRBV4-2 to TRBJ1-3, with 8 bases aligning to TRBD1. The V gene end was trimmed by 3 bases and the J gene end by 0 bases; junction bases not matched to a gene: 7. Germline CDR1 and CDR2: LGHNA and YNFKEQ. This CDR3 comprises 17 residues. The CDR3 reads CASSQSFQGASGNTIYF. Written as DNA, the CDR3 is TGTGCCAGCAGCCAGTCCTTTCAGGGGGCCTCTGGAAACACCATATATTTT.

DNA for the CDR3: TGTGCCAGCTCGACACCGCAGGGTTCCTACAATGAGCAGTTCTTC. Its translation is CASSTPQGSYNEQFF. The chain links TRBV18 to TRBJ2-1; a possible D gene is TRBD1 (5 bases). This CDR3 is built from 15 residues. V shed 6 bases and J shed 1 base, with 13 bases lying between them. In germline, CDR1 is KGHSH, CDR2 LQKENI.

The chain carries TRBV21-1 and TRBJ2-7; the table calls TRBD2, which could not be checked here. TRBV21-1 is a documented pseudogene. This CDR3 comprises 14 residues. This CDR3 is CASRMRVTSYEQYF. CDR3 DNA sequence: TGTGCCAGCAGGATGAGGGTTACCTCCTACGAGCAGTACTTC.

The V and J genes are TRBV5-5 and TRBJ2-7; 10 bases are a match to TRBD2. V trimming: 2 bases; J trimming: 6 bases; junction bases outside the gene matches: 5. This CDR3 comprises 14 residues. The germline gives CDR1 SGHKS, CDR2 YYEKEE (reference sequence). The CDR3 nucleotides are TGTGCCAGCAGCTTTGTGAGCGGGAGGGTCGAGCAGTACTTC. Its protein is CASSFVSGRVEQYF.

This clone was counted a few times. The chain recombines TRBV10-3 with TRBJ2-5; 7 bases match TRBD1. The CDR3 is made up of 15 amino acids. With V trimmed by 0 bases and J by 1 base, 2 bases remained unmatched. Germline V CDR1 and CDR2: ENHRY, SYGVKD. The CDR3 coding sequence is TGTGCCATCAGTGAGTCAGCAGGGGGCCAAGAGACCCAGTACTTC. As protein: CAISESAGGQETQYF.

The chain has TRBV6-5 and TRBJ1-3; TRBD1 is a possible D gene (5 bases). The V end was cut by 5 bases, the J end by 0 bases, with 8 bases between. This CDR3 is 14 amino acids long. Germline CDR1 MNHEY, CDR2 SVGAGI. The CDR3 reads CASSRQRSGNTIYF. The CDR3 coding sequence is TGTGCCAGCAGTCGACAGCGCTCTGGAAACACCATATATTTT.

A single count supports this clone. This CDR3 is CASSPEGGINEKLFF. CDR3 sequence (DNA): TGTGCCAGCAGCCCCGAGGGAGGCATTAATGAAAAACTGTTTTTT. The gene calls are TRBV9 and TRBJ1-4; D unclear. CDR1 SGDLS and CDR2 YYNGEE come from the germline V gene. This CDR3 is 15 amino acids long. Trimming removed 4 bases from V and 4 bases from J, with 14 bases in between.

This clone was observed a single time. Mismatch with germline at one junction end may stem from a read error. V is TRBV30 and J is TRBJ2-7; D gene unclear. Germline CDR1 GTSNPN, CDR2 SVGIG (reference sequence). The CDR3 runs 12 residues. The CDR3 region has the DNA TGTGCCTGGTCCGGCGGAACCTACGGGCAGTACTTC. Translated, it gives CAWSGGTYGQYF.

This chain uses TRBV18 with TRBJ2-1; 8 positions match TRBD2. The ends lost 8 bases at V and 3 bases at J; junction bases unmatched: 0. Germline-derived CDR1 and CDR2 are KGHSH and LQKENI. The CDR3 sequence is 12 residues long. The CDR3 bases are TGTGCCAGCCGGGAGGGCTACAATGAGCAGTTCTTC. Encoded protein: CASREGYNEQFF.

CDR3 DNA: TGTGCCAGCAGCCCGGGACTAAATGAGCAGTTCTTC. Translated, it gives CASSPGLNEQFF. The V gene is TRBV7-9, the J gene TRBJ2-1; 7 bases match TRBD2. Germline V gives CDR1 SEHNR, CDR2 FQNEAQ (reference sequence). J lost 7 bases, V lost 5 bases, and 2 bases had no gene match. The CDR3 contains 12 residues. The entire variable domain, with the rest obtained from reference TRBV7-9 and TRBJ2-1, is as follows: DTGVSQNPRHKITKRGQNVTFRCDPISEHNRLYWYRQTLGQGPEFLTYFQNEAQLEKSRLLSDRFSAERPKGSFSTLEIQRTEQGDSAMYLCASSPGLNEQFFGPGTRLTVL.

This chain connects TRBV2 to TRBJ2-2; no firm D call. This CDR3 has 13 residues. Trimming pared 3 bases from V and 4 bases from J, leaving 6 bases between. CDR1 is SNHLY, CDR2 FYNNEI, per germline. CDR3 coding DNA: TGTGCCAGCAGTGACACTCCCACCGGGGAGCTGTTTTTT. Translated, it gives CASSDTPTGELFF.

The rearrangement joins TRBV30 to TRBJ1-3; possibly TRBD1 for D (6 bases). This CDR3 spans 17 amino acids. The V end lost 5 bases, the J end lost 6 bases, and 26 bases lay between the germline ends. Germline lookup yields CDR1 GTSNPN and CDR2 SVGIG (reference sequence). The CDR3 region is CAWGYTSRSGVVNTIYF. The CDR3 DNA follows: TGTGCCTGGGGTTACACCTCACGCTCAGGGGTCGTAAACACCATATATTTT. The full variable domain, rest sourced from reference TRBV30 and TRBJ1-3, is SQTIHQWPATLVQPVGSPLSLECTVEGTSNPNLYWYRQAAGRGLQLLFYSVGIGQISSEVPQNLSASRPQDRQFILSSKKLLLSDSGFYLCAWGYTSRSGVVNTIYFGEGSWLTVV.

The chain joins TRBV6-5 to TRBJ2-5; 9 bases agree with TRBD1. The V segment lost 6 bases and the J segment 6 bases; nucleotides outside the gene matches: 11. CDR3 length: 15 residues. CDR1 and CDR2 from the germline V gene are MNHEY and SVGAGI. CDR3 in DNA: TGTGCCAGCAGAAATCCCGGGACAGGGCGGAAGACCCAGTACTTC. Translation: CASRNPGTGRKTQYF.

This rearrangement joins TRBV9 to TRBJ2-5; maybe TRBD2 (7 bases). This CDR3 contains 16 residues. Trimming removed 0 bases at V and 5 bases at J, with 17 bases between. CDR1 and CDR2 from the germline V gene are SGDLS and YYNGEE. CDR3 protein: CASSVAPRGGHETQYF. CDR3 sequence (DNA): TGTGCCAGCAGCGTAGCCCCTAGGGGGGGGCACGAGACCCAGTACTTC.

This clone has only one observation. The CDR3 spells CASSIGGQYYGYTF. The CDR3 DNA reads TGTGCCAGTAGTATAGGAGGCCAGTACTATGGCTACACCTTC. The J gene is TRBJ1-2, the V gene TRBV19; D is undetermined. The V and J ends lost 1 base and 3 bases respectively, with 9 bases between them. The CDR3 covers 14 residues. Germline V CDR1 and CDR2: LNHDA, SQIVND (reference sequence). Drawing the rest from reference TRBV19 and TRBJ1-2, the complete variable domain is DGGITQSPKYLFRKEGQNVTLSCEQNLNHDAMYWYRQDPGQGLRLIYYSQIVNDFQKGDIAEGYSVSREKKESFPLTVTSAQKNPTAFYLCASSIGGQYYGYTFGSGTRLTVV.

The J gene is TRBJ2-7, the V gene TRBV11-1; no firm D call. V was shortened by 5 bases and J by 2 bases, with 4 bases between the two germline ends. Germline values: CDR1 SGHAT, CDR2 FQDESV (reference sequence). CDR3 length equals 11 residues. CDR3 DNA: TGTGCCAGCAGCCGTACCTACGAGCAGTACTTC. It specifies CASSRTYEQYF. Looking up the rest from reference TRBV11-1 and TRBJ2-7 gives the full variable domain: EAEVAQSPRYKITEKSQAVAFWCDPISGHATLYWYRQILGQGPELLVQFQDESVVDDSQLPKDRFSAERLKGVDSTLKIQPAELGDSAMYLCASSRTYEQYFGPGTRLTVT.

The chain couples TRBV27 to TRBJ1-1, with 9 nucleotides matching TRBD1. The CDR3 spans 13 residues. V was pared by 5 bases and J by 7 bases, with 5 bases of the junction left unmatched. Germline CDR1 MNHEY, CDR2 SMNVEV (reference sequence). This CDR3 reads CASSRGTGIEAFF. Here the CDR3 DNA reads TGTGCCAGCAGTCGGGGGACAGGGATTGAAGCTTTCTTT.

This sequence joins TRBV25-1 and TRBJ2-7; tentatively, D is TRBD1 (5 bases). The ends were cut back, 3 bases at V and 2 bases at J, with 11 bases in the middle. Germline values: CDR1 MGHDK, CDR2 SYGVNS. The CDR3 runs to 14 residues. As DNA, the CDR3 is TGTGCCAGCAGTGACCACAGGCATACCTACGAGCAGTACTTC. Translating gives CASSDHRHTYEQYF.

As DNA, the CDR3 is TGTGCCAGCAGCCTACAAGGGGGAGCGAAGTACAATGAGCAGTTCTTC. Translated: CASSLQGGAKYNEQFF. V is TRBV14 and J is TRBJ2-1; possible D gene TRBD1, 6 bases. Germline V gene lookup returns CDR1 SGHDN and CDR2 FVKESK. With 4 bases removed from V and 4 bases from J, the gap between germline ends came to 17 bases. This CDR3 contains 16 residues.